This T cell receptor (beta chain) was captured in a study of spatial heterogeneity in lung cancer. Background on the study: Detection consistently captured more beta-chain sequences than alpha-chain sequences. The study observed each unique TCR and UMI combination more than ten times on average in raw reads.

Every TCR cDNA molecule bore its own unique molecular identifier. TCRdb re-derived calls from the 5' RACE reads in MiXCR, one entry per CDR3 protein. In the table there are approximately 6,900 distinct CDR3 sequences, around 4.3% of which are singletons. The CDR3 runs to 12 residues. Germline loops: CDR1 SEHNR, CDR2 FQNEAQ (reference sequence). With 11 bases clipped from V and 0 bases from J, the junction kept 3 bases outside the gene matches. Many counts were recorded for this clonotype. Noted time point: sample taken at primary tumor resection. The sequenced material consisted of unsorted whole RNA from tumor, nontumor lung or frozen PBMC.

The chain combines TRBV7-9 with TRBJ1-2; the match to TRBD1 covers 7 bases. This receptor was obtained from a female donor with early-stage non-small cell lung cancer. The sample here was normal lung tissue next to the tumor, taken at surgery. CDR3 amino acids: CAVDRANYGYTF. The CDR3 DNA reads TGTGCCGTAGACAGGGCTAACTATGGCTACACCTTC. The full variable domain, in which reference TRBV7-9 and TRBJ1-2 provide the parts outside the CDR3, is DTGVSQNPRHKITKRGQNVTFRCDPISEHNRLYWYRQTLGQGPEFLTYFQNEAQLEKSRLLSDRFSAERPKGSFSTLEIQRTEQGDSAMYLCAVDRANYGYTFGSGTRLTVV.